Shown below are 6 T cell receptor beta chains from a single sample sequenced in a study of T-cell reconstitution after alpha-beta-depleted transplantation in children. Construction of the TCRbeta library involved unique molecular identifiers. TCRdb ran MiXCR on the PCR reads and lists one entry per CDR3 protein. The profile shows around 200,000 distinct CDR3 sequences, roughly 9% of them singletons. The sample in question was PBMCs from the stem cell graft donor, obtained from the stem cell graft. The receptors stem from a human donor who donated a stem cell graft to a child with acute lymphoblastic leukemia.

The chain couples TRBV5-6 to TRBJ1-5; D perhaps matches TRBD1 (5 bases). V dropped 5 bases and J dropped 3 bases, with 9 bases sitting between them. The CDR3 length is 13 residues. Germline V gene data show CDR1 as SGHDT and CDR2 as YYEEEE. In DNA form, the CDR3 reads TGTGCCAGCAGTTGGGGGGTCAATCAGCCCCAGCATTTT. The encoded protein is CASSWGVNQPQHF.

This chain joins TRBV12-3 or TRBV12-4 and TRBJ2-7; D remains unclear. This CDR3 comprises 13 residues. The V end lost 5 bases, the J end lost 7 bases, and 15 bases lay between the germline ends. CDR3 sequence: CASSPPNLYEQYF. In nucleotides, the CDR3 is TGTGCCAGCAGTCCCCCCAACTTGTATGAGCAGTACTTC.

This clonotype was seen only a few times. V gene TRBV19 combines with J gene TRBJ2-1; D is ambiguous. Germline V gene sequence: CDR1 LNHDA, CDR2 SQIVND (reference sequence). CDR3 size: 17 residues. Trimming cost V 6 bases and J 6 bases, with 24 bases left between them. The CDR3 bases are TGTGCCAGTAGCCTGAGGCTATCCCAAGGGCGGAGCAATGAGCAGTTCTTC. This encodes CASSLRLSQGRSNEQFF.

This clonotype was seen only once. Since a much larger clone is just one base distant, this may be a read error. CDR3 DNA sequence: TGTGACAGCAACTCGGTGGGGGACAGAAGCACAGATACGCAGTATTTT. Residues: CDSNSVGDRSTDTQYF. This chain connects TRBV6-1 to TRBJ2-3, with 7 nucleotides matching TRBD1. Per the germline V gene, CDR1 is MNHNS and CDR2 is SASEGT. The CDR3 is 16 residues long.

This clonotype was counted many times. The chain combines TRBV6-5 with TRBJ1-2; perhaps TRBD1 as D (6 bases). V was trimmed by 0 bases and J by 7 bases, leaving 18 bases between them. Looked up from germline, CDR1 is MNHEY and CDR2 is SVGAGI. The length of the CDR3 is 16 residues. CDR3 DNA: TGTGCCAGCAGTTACTCGGGGGGCGCCACGTTTTCTGGCTACACCTTC. It codes for CASSYSGGATFSGYTF.

This clonotype appeared a few times. J is TRBJ2-1 and V is TRBV11-2, with D perhaps being TRBD1 or TRBD2 (5 bases each). This CDR3 is built from 18 residues. Per germline, CDR1 SGHAT and CDR2 FQNNGV. Trimming shortened V by 5 bases and J by 0 bases, and 20 bases separated the two germline ends. CDR3 nucleotides: TGTGCCAGCAGCCAGGGCCTACCCCGGGGTAGCTCCTACAATGAGCAGTTCTTC. The encoded protein is CASSQGLPRGSSYNEQFF. Looking up the rest from reference TRBV11-2 and TRBJ2-1 gives the full variable domain: EAGVAQSPRYKIIEKRQSVAFWCNPISGHATLYWYQQILGQGPKLLIQFQNNGVVDDSQLPKDRFSAERLKGVDSTLKIQPAKLEDSAVYLCASSQGLPRGSSYNEQFFGPGTRLTVL.